These T cell receptor beta chains were read from a single sample in a study of memory CD4+ T cells and cytomegalovirus serostatus. Some clones are missing from TCRdb's copy, which holds only in-frame ones; the method was immunoSEQ multiplex PCR. Among 55,000 to 80,000 clones listed, more than 75% were seen once. The sample was memory CD4+ T cells from blood. All receptors derive from an adult in good health and CMV-seropositive. Both conserved end residues are part of each CDR3. A D gene is named only where the DNA matches it firmly. Size tells how often a clone was seen (once, few, many) or the class of an expanded clone, and some rows leave it out.

D | J | size | V | CDR3 | DNA
. | TRBJ1-4 | . | TRBV4-3 | CASRKTGFNEKLFF | TGCGCCAGCAGGAAAACAGGGTTTAATGAAAAACTGTTTTTT
. | TRBJ2-5 | few | TRBV13 | CASSLYVGGYQETQYF | TGTGCCAGCAGCTTATACGTAGGGGGTTATCAAGAGACCCAGTACTTC
. | TRBJ2-2 | . | TRBV5-4 | CASSLISGLNTGELFF | TGTGCCAGCAGTTTAATTAGCGGCTTGAACACCGGGGAGCTGTTTTTT
. | TRBJ2-2 | . | TRBV5-1 | CASLLGVDTGELFF | TGCGCCAGCCTCCTCGGGGTAGACACCGGGGAGCTGTTTTTT
TRBD2 | TRBJ2-2 | . | TRBV28 | CASSKVSSGGTGELFF | TGTGCCAGCAGTAAAGTCTCTAGCGGCGGGACCGGGGAGCTGTTTTTT
TRBD2 | TRBJ2-5 | . | TRBV29-1 | CSVLASRTSQETQYF | TGCAGCGTCCTTGCCTCCAGGACTAGCCAAGAGACCCAGTACTTC
TRBD1 | TRBJ2-3 | . | TRBV7-8 | CASSLAPGRGPDTQYF | TGTGCCAGCAGCTTAGCCCCTGGCAGGGGGCCAGATACGCAGTATTTT
. | TRBJ1-4 | . | TRBV6-5 | CASSYSINEKLFF | TGTGCCAGCAGTTACTCAATTAATGAAAAACTGTTTTTT
TRBD2 | TRBJ2-5 | . | TRBV6-6 | CASSKLAVPQETQYF | TGTGCCAGCAGTAAACTAGCGGTCCCTCAAGAGACCCAGTACTTC
TRBD2 | TRBJ2-1 | . | TRBV5-1 | CASSWPLGGRAGNSSYNEQFF | TGCGCCAGCAGCTGGCCCCTAGGCGGGAGGGCCGGAAATAGCTCCTACAATGAGCAGTTCTTC
. | TRBJ2-7 | . | TRBV19 | CASRRAAGSYEQYF | TGTGCCAGTAGGCGGGCGGCGGGGTCCTACGAGCAGTACTTC
. | TRBJ2-5 | . | TRBV20-1 | CSARAVTQYF | TGCAGTGCTAGAGCGGTGACCCAGTACTTC
TRBD1 | TRBJ2-2 | . | TRBV28 | CASSPETGGHTGELFF | TGTGCCAGCAGTCCCGAGACAGGGGGCCATACCGGGGAGCTGTTTTTT
. | TRBJ2-6 | few | TRBV5-1 | CASSLGFRAGANVLTF | TGCGCCAGCAGCTTAGGCTTCAGAGCTGGGGCCAACGTCCTGACTTTC
TRBD1 | TRBJ2-7 | . | TRBV11-2 | CASSPLGRTGDYEQYF | TGTGCCAGCAGCCCATTGGGCCGGACAGGGGACTACGAGCAGTACTTC
. | TRBJ2-2 | . | TRBV2 | CASRTGWSGELFF | TGTGCCAGCAGAACAGGGTGGTCCGGGGAGCTGTTTTTT
. | TRBJ1-3 | . | TRBV10-3 | CAISPGLGNTIYF | TGTGCCATCAGCCCAGGGTTAGGAAACACCATATATTTT
. | TRBJ2-5 | . | TRBV19 | CASSIGRAEETQYF | TGTGCCAGTAGTATCGGAAGGGCTGAAGAGACCCAGTACTTC
. | TRBJ2-7 | . | TRBV5-4 | CASSLSEWSEQYF | TGTGCCAGCAGCTTATCGGAGTGGTCCGAGCAGTACTTC
. | TRBJ1-5 | many | TRBV28 | CASSLSWQPQHF | TGTGCCAGCAGTTTATCGTGGCAGCCCCAGCATTTT
TRBD1 | TRBJ2-5 | . | TRBV2 | CASSGQGQQTQYF | TGTGCCAGCAGTGGACAGGGTCAGCAGACCCAGTACTTC
TRBD2 | TRBJ2-7 | . | TRBV11-2 | CASSRLAGGPRDYEQYF | TGTGCCAGCAGCCGCCTAGCGGGAGGGCCCCGAGACTACGAGCAGTACTTC
. | TRBJ1-5 | few | TRBV29-1 | CSAGHKNQPQHF | TGCAGCGCGGGACATAAAAATCAGCCCCAGCATTTT
TRBD1 | TRBJ1-2 | once | TRBV6-1 | CASRVPGQLNYGYTF | TGTGCCAGCAGGGTTCCGGGACAGCTTAACTATGGCTACACCTTC
. | TRBJ1-2 | once | TRBV2 | CASSEATGGYGYTF | TGTGCCAGCAGTGAAGCTACAGGAGGGTATGGCTACACCTTC
. | TRBJ2-2 | . | TRBV7-8 | CASSLGVRGNTGELFF | TGTGCCAGCAGCTTAGGGGTCAGGGGGAACACCGGGGAGCTGTTTTTT
TRBD1 | TRBJ1-6 | medium-sized | TRBV2 | CASRSGAGGNSPLHF | TGTGCCAGCAGGTCAGGGGCAGGGGGCAATTCACCCCTCCACTTT
TRBD2 | TRBJ2-5 | . | TRBV4-1 | CASSAGGETETQYF | TGCGCCAGCAGCGCGGGAGGGGAGACGGAGACCCAGTACTTC
. | TRBJ1-1 | . | TRBV27 | CASSSHRDNTEAFF | TGTGCCAGCAGTTCCCACAGGGATAACACTGAAGCTTTCTTT
. | TRBJ2-3 | . | TRBV18 | CASSLRTPSGDTQYF | TGTGCCAGCTCTCTAAGAACTCCCTCGGGAGATACGCAGTATTTT
. | TRBJ1-1 | few | TRBV19 | CASSNLRGAEAFF | TGTGCCAGTAGTAATTTAAGGGGAGCTGAAGCTTTCTTT
TRBD2 | TRBJ2-2 | . | TRBV14 | CASSGLAANTGELFF | TGTGCCAGCAGCGGTCTAGCGGCGAACACCGGGGAGCTGTTTTTT
. | TRBJ1-1 | few | TRBV5-6 | CASSYKTGTEAFF | TGTGCCAGCAGCTATAAGACGGGGACTGAAGCTTTCTTT
TRBD2 | TRBJ2-2 | . | TRBV10-2 | CASSSTRNSGGNTGELFF | TGCGCCAGCAGTTCTACCCGGAATAGCGGGGGGAACACCGGGGAGCTGTTTTTT
TRBD1 | TRBJ2-1 | . | TRBV5-1 | CASSGTGQTNEQFF | TGCGCCAGCAGCGGAACGGGACAGACTAATGAGCAGTTCTTC
TRBD1 | TRBJ1-2 | . | TRBV9 | CASSAPGQGLMDGYTF | TGTGCCAGCAGCGCCCCGGGACAGGGCTTAATGGATGGCTACACCTTC
. | TRBJ1-2 | medium-sized | TRBV20-1 | CSARQDYGYTF | TGCAGTGCTAGACAGGACTATGGCTACACCTTC
. | TRBJ1-2 | . | TRBV6-1 | CATNPGRLDYGYTF | TGTGCCACCAATCCAGGCAGGTTAGACTATGGCTACACCTTC
. | TRBJ1-3 | many | TRBV5-1 | CASSLGKEGNTIYF | TGCGCCAGCAGCTTGGGGAAGGAGGGAAACACCATATATTTT
. | TRBJ1-2 | . | TRBV20-1 | CSVDSYGYTF | TGCAGTGTTGACAGCTATGGCTACACCTTC
. | TRBJ1-1 | . | TRBV5-5 | CASSPPVGNVGTEAFF | TGTGCCAGCAGCCCACCAGTTGGCAACGTAGGCACTGAAGCTTTCTTT
TRBD2 | TRBJ2-1 | . | TRBV4-2 | CASSQDYGSGRYNEQFF | TGTGCCAGCAGCCAAGATTATGGTAGCGGGAGGTACAATGAGCAGTTCTTC
TRBD1 | TRBJ2-5 | . | TRBV11-3 | CASSLGQGETQYF | TGTGCCAGCAGCTTAGGACAGGGAGAGACCCAGTACTTC
. | TRBJ2-1 | . | TRBV7-6 | CASSPFDNEQFF | TGTGCCAGCAGCCCCTTTGACAATGAGCAGTTCTTC
. | TRBJ1-2 | . | TRBV28 | CASSLSPYGYTF | TGTGCCAGCAGTTTAAGTCCCTATGGCTACACCTTC
. | TRBJ1-1 | few | TRBV21-1 | CASSKEYGDGVRTEAFF | TGTGCCAGCAGCAAAGAATATGGGGATGGGGTTCGAACTGAAGCTTTCTTT
TRBD2 | TRBJ2-7 | once | TRBV5-6 | CASSPLLAGGPRSYEQYF | TGTGCCAGCAGCCCGCTACTAGCGGGAGGGCCGAGGTCGTACGAGCAGTACTTC
. | TRBJ2-5 | . | TRBV13 | CASSLVWQGKTQYF | TGTGCCAGCAGCTTAGTTTGGCAGGGGAAGACCCAGTACTTC
. | TRBJ1-1 | . | TRBV18 | CASSPGATEAFF | TGTGCCAGCTCACCAGGAGCTACTGAAGCTTTCTTT
TRBD1 | TRBJ1-1 | . | TRBV7-2 | CASSASGGGTEAFF | TGTGCCAGCAGCGCTTCAGGGGGAGGGACTGAAGCTTTCTTT
. | TRBJ1-6 | few | TRBV28 | CASSIKRSYNSPLHF | TGTGCCAGCAGCATAAAACGCTCCTATAATTCACCCCTCCACTTT
. | TRBJ1-1 | few | TRBV11-1 | CASSPNLVQTEAFF | TGTGCCAGCAGCCCTAACTTGGTACAGACTGAAGCTTTCTTT
. | TRBJ2-3 | . | TRBV5-6 | CASSLERRNTQYF | TGTGCCAGCAGCCTTGAACGACGAAATACGCAGTATTTT
. | TRBJ1-5 | . | TRBV7-3 | CASSVGSSGQPQHF | TGTGCCAGCAGTGTGGGGAGTTCGGGTCAGCCCCAGCATTTT
. | TRBJ1-2 | once | TRBV2 | CASSEESNYGYTF | TGTGCCAGCAGTGAAGAGAGTAACTATGGCTACACCTTC
. | TRBJ1-3 | . | TRBV5-4 | CASRDDPISGNTIYF | TGTGCCAGCAGAGATGACCCTATCTCTGGAAACACCATATATTTT
. | TRBJ1-6 | . | TRBV6-1 | CASSEVGRTYNSPLHF | TGTGCCAGCAGTGAAGTTGGACGGACCTATAATTCACCCCTCCACTTT